Presented here are 4 T cell receptor beta chains from one specimen sequenced in a study of shared clonotypes between healthy human individuals. The method was immunoSEQ multiplex PCR; TCRdb's version includes in-frame clones alone and lacks a portion of them. This sample has roughly 2 million clones; around 96% occur once, and the top ten carry approximately 1.2%. Positively selected for CCR7, the CD45RO-negative cells used as naive CD8 cells excluded terminally differentiated effector memory CD45RA+ cells. Sequencing was performed on naive CD8+ T cells sorted from blood. The receptors stem from a man aged 18 to 29 in good health.

The chain carries TRBV28 and TRBJ2-5; D is ambiguous. The V end was cut by 3 bases, the J end by 5 bases, with 10 bases between. The length of the CDR3 is 13 residues. CDR1 and CDR2 from the germline V gene are MDHEN and SYDVKM. Written as DNA, the CDR3 is TGTGCCAGCAGTTTGCCTGCTGAGGAGACCCAGTACTTC. Protein sequence: CASSLPAEETQYF.

The rearrangement links TRBV10-2 to TRBJ1-6; D is possibly TRBD1 (5 bases). There are 14 residues in the CDR3. Germline assignment: CDR1 WSHSY and CDR2 SAAADI. The V gene lost 3 bases and the J gene lost 7 bases, with 10 bases spanning the gap. Written as DNA, the CDR3 is TGCGCCAGCAGTGACGAGGGGATGAATTCACCCCTCCACTTT. Translating it yields CASSDEGMNSPLHF.

This chain uses TRBV9 with TRBJ2-5; D might be TRBD1 (7 bases). V lost 0 bases and J lost 7, with 19 bases in between. The germline V gene has CDR1 SGDLS and CDR2 YYNGEE. CDR3 length equals 16 residues. The CDR3 region has the DNA TGTGCCAGCAGCGTAGGAGGGGGCGATTATAGCGGGACCCAGTACTTC. This sequence encodes CASSVGGGDYSGTQYF.

The chain carries TRBV7-9 and TRBJ1-4, with TRBD1 as a possible D gene (6 bases). The CDR3 runs to 14 residues. Germline values: CDR1 SEHNR, CDR2 FQNEAQ (reference sequence). V lost 5 bases, J lost 8 bases, and 15 bases lay in between. CDR3 bases: TGTGCCAGCAGCCCTGACAGGAGCGGCGAAAAACTGTTTTTT. Protein: CASSPDRSGEKLFF.